Presented here are 2 T cell receptor beta chains from one specimen sequenced in a study of T-cell reconstitution after alpha-beta-depleted transplantation in children. Unique molecular identifiers were incorporated during preparation of the TCRbeta library. TCRdb reprocessed the PCR reads via MiXCR and lists one record per CDR3 protein. Among 450,000 to 550,000 distinct CDR3 sequences listed, 11% were seen once. The sequencing here drew on PBMCs, mostly from graft donor cells, taken 180 days after TCRalphabeta/CD19-depleted stem cell transplant. The receptors were sampled from a female patient aged 2-9 years who had a stem cell transplant for aplastic anemia, so the T cells may come from the graft donor.

This clonotype was picked up a small number of times. The CDR3 sequence: CASSLLGLTDTQYF. CDR3 in DNA: TGTGCCAGCAGCCTCCTGGGACTCACAGATACGCAGTATTTT. The rearrangement joins TRBV11-3 to TRBJ2-3; D is perhaps TRBD2 (6 bases). V was trimmed by 5 bases and J by 2 bases, leaving 11 bases between them. The CDR3 is made up of 14 amino acids. CDR1 SGHNT and CDR2 YENEEA come from the germline V gene.

This clonotype was observed a handful of times. Here the CDR3 reads CSARVQGRYTEAFF. The DNA for the CDR3 is TGCAGTGCTAGAGTCCAGGGGAGGTACACTGAAGCTTTCTTT. The gene calls are TRBV20-1 and TRBJ1-1; TRBD1 might be the D (6 bases). Per germline, CDR1 DFQATT and CDR2 SNEGSKA (reference sequence). V was trimmed by 1 base and J by 3 bases, leaving 12 bases between them. There are 14 residues in the CDR3.